This T cell receptor beta chain was recovered during a study of cytomegalovirus exposure and HLA in healthy donors. Notes on the study in general: Some TCR beta chains (164 of them) were listed as cytomegalovirus-associated. About 90% or about 30% of the time was how often most TCR beta V segments were productive, according to an earlier analysis. In a later analysis, a genetic analysis reported fewer productive-TCR N-insertions in an Asian-associated ancestry cluster than the cohort average.

PCR was performed using 60 Vbeta and 13 Jbeta primers. Repertoires were generated with immunoSEQ multiplex PCR, while TCRdb's copy carries only in-frame clones and drops some. The top ten hold about 6% of the sample, which has more than 85,000 clones, around 72% seen once. The V gene's germline CDR1 is DFQATT and CDR2 SNEGSKA (reference sequence). Trimming removed 3 bases at V and 11 bases at J, with 13 bases between. This CDR3 comprises 11 residues. Participants comprised healthy donors of bone marrow. Concerning this clone itself: The antigen remains undetermined.

This clonotype was sampled from a male donor in good health and CMV-seronegative. Sample: PBMCs. V is TRBV20-1 and J is TRBJ2-5; D call uncertain. This chain's CDR3 is CSARIATGQYF. CDR3 in DNA: TGCAGTGCTAGGATCGCAACCGGGCAGTACTTC.